The 29 T cell receptor beta chains presented below share a single source sample, sequenced in a study of blood T cell repertoires in COVID-19. Using immunoSEQ multiplex PCR, the repertoire was profiled, and TCRdb retains in-frame clones only, with some absent. The repertoire holds over 150,000 clones, with roughly 80% as singletons. The specimen sequenced was PBMCs or T cells enriched from blood (not recorded which). These receptors were collected from a woman aged 50 to 65 who had recovered from COVID-19.

The chain carries TRBV18 and TRBJ1-1; no definite D call. The CDR3 sequence is 16 residues long. The V gene lost 2 bases and the J gene lost 5 bases, with 18 bases spanning the gap. Germline values: CDR1 KGHSH, CDR2 LQKENI. CDR3 region: CASSPVPVNSPTEAFF. CDR3 nucleotides: TGTGCCAGCTCACCAGTTCCTGTTAATAGTCCAACTGAAGCTTTCTTT. Complete variable domain (other parts from reference TRBV18 and TRBJ1-1): NAGVMQNPRHLVRRRGQEARLRCSPMKGHSHVYWYRQLPEEGLKFMVYLQKENIIDESGMPKERFSAEFPKEGPSILRIQQVVRGDSAAYFCASSPVPVNSPTEAFFGQGTRLTVV.

CDR3 loop: CATSRQGFKGNQPQHF. As DNA, the CDR3 is TGTGCCACCAGCAGACAGGGTTTTAAGGGCAATCAGCCCCAGCATTTT. The rearrangement links TRBV15 to TRBJ1-5; D might be TRBD1 (5 bases). In germline, CDR1 is LNHNV, CDR2 YYDKDF (reference sequence). This CDR3 comprises 16 residues. Trimming removed 2 bases at V and 2 bases at J, with 13 bases between.

The chain has TRBV29-1 and TRBJ1-2, with D hard to call. The CDR3 covers 10 residues. The germline V gene has CDR1 SQVTM and CDR2 ANQGSEA. The CDR3 spells CTGWEDGYTF. The CDR3 DNA follows: TGCACTGGGTGGGAGGATGGCTACACCTTC. Full variable domain (remainder filled in from reference TRBV29-1 and TRBJ1-2): SAVISQKPSRDICQRGTSLTIQCQVDSQVTMMFWYRQQPGQSLTLIATANQGSEATYESGFVIDKFPISRPNLTFSTLTVSNMSPEDSSIYLCTGWEDGYTFGSGTRLTVV.

Turning to this clone: Germline and junction disagree at one end, which may indicate a read error. This chain links TRBV7-2 with TRBJ2-3, with 10 bases matching TRBD2. Germline values: CDR1 SGHTA, CDR2 FQGNSA. CDR3 length: 14 residues. CDR3 amino acids: CASSLAGVLDTQYF. The CDR3, as DNA: TGTGCCAGCAGCCTAGCGGGAGTTCTGGATACGCAGTATTTT.

This chain links TRBV28 with TRBJ2-7; TRBD1 agrees at 8 bases. From germline, CDR1 is MDHEN and CDR2 SYDVKM. Trimming removed 4 bases from V and 3 bases from J; junction bases left unmatched: 5. There are 14 residues in the CDR3. CDR3 DNA sequence: TGTGCCAGCAGTTCAGGACAGGGCTTCTACGAGCAGTACTTC. Translation gives CASSSGQGFYEQYF.

This chain uses TRBV10-3 with TRBJ1-2; D is perhaps TRBD1 (6 bases). Trimming shortened V by 4 bases and J by 1 base, and 13 bases separated the two germline ends. Germline V lookup: CDR1 ENHRY, CDR2 SYGVKD. The CDR3 contains 15 residues. In DNA form, the CDR3 reads TGTGCCATCAGTGGGGGGCCGAATCTTAACTATGGCTACACCTTC. Amino acids: CAISGGPNLNYGYTF.

This chain links TRBV18 with TRBJ1-2; D is ambiguous. Germline V CDR1 and CDR2: KGHSH, LQKENI. V was clipped by 5 bases and J by 7 bases, with 20 bases between them. CDR3 length: 15 amino acids. The CDR3 reads CASSAGSGEGSGYTF. Written as DNA, the CDR3 is TGTGCCAGCTCAGCCGGTTCTGGGGAAGGGAGTGGCTACACCTTC.

The V and J genes are TRBV29-1 and TRBJ1-2, with D perhaps matching TRBD1 (6 bases). Germline V gene data show CDR1 as SQVTM and CDR2 as ANQGSEA. The V end was cut by 7 bases, the J end by 4 bases, with 16 bases between. The CDR3 is 13 amino acids. The chain's CDR3 is CSGLGGSLYGYTF. CDR3 nucleotides: TGCAGCGGCCTTGGGGGCTCTCTCTATGGCTACACCTTC.

The chain carries TRBV7-9 and TRBJ1-5; D may be TRBD1 (5 bases). The V gene's germline CDR1 is SEHNR and CDR2 FQNEAQ (reference sequence). The CDR3 is 15 amino acids. Trimming removed 5 bases from V and 1 base from J, with 12 bases in between. CDR3 bases: TGTGCCAGCAGCGCGGGACCCAACAGCAATCAGCCCCAGCATTTT. The encoded protein is CASSAGPNSNQPQHF.

The chain carries TRBV9 and TRBJ1-3; D unclear. From germline, CDR1 is SGDLS and CDR2 YYNGEE. The CDR3 consists of 15 residues. V shed 1 base and J shed 0 bases, with 8 bases lying between them. In DNA form, the CDR3 reads TGTGCCAGCAGCGTAAGTTATAGCTCTGGAAACACCATATATTTT. It codes for CASSVSYSSGNTIYF.

The chain combines TRBV7-8 with TRBJ2-1; 8 bases fit TRBD2. Germline CDR1 and CDR2: SGHVS and FQNEAQ. CDR3 length equals 15 residues. J lost 4 bases, V lost 5 bases, and 7 bases had no gene match. CDR3 coding DNA: TGTGCCAGCAGCCGGGGGGGGAGCGGGTACAATGAGCAGTTCTTC. It yields the protein CASSRGGSGYNEQFF.

The chain carries TRBV3-1 (or the pseudogene TRBV3-2) and TRBJ2-2; tentatively, D is TRBD2 (6 bases). The germline V and J ends were trimmed by 8 bases and 8 bases, with 18 bases remaining between them. The CDR3 is 14 residues long. Germline lookup yields CDR1 LGHDT and CDR2 YNNKEL (reference sequence). The CDR3 here is CASATSGGVGELFF. The CDR3 DNA follows: TGTGCCAGCGCGACCAGCGGAGGGGTGGGGGAGCTGTTTTTT.

The chain joins TRBV5-1 to TRBJ1-2; a weak D match, TRBD1 (5 bases). Germline V gene data show CDR1 as SGHRS and CDR2 as YFSETQ. V was trimmed by 6 bases and J by 8 bases, leaving 17 bases between them. This CDR3 is built from 13 residues. CDR3 in DNA: TGCGCCAGCACTCGGGACTCATATCTAGGCTACACCTTC. As protein: CASTRDSYLGYTF.

The chain couples TRBV28 to TRBJ1-2; D not resolved. The V end was cut by 3 bases, the J end by 7 bases, with 3 bases between. Germline CDR1 MDHEN, CDR2 SYDVKM. The CDR3 spans 10 residues. The CDR3 DNA reads as TGTGCCAGCAGTTTCGGTGGCTACACCTTC. Translation: CASSFGGYTF.

This sequence joins TRBV28 and TRBJ2-7; 8 positions agree with TRBD1. The CDR3 totals 15 residues. The V and J ends lost 6 bases and 9 bases, in that order; junction bases with no gene match: 16. CDR1 and CDR2 from the germline V gene are MDHEN and SYDVKM. The CDR3: CASRPTRQGRSPQYF. CDR3 DNA: TGTGCCAGCAGACCCACCAGACAGGGGCGTTCCCCGCAGTACTTC.

In this sample, this clone turned up a few times. J is TRBJ1-2 and V is TRBV9; TRBD1 might be the D (6 bases). This CDR3 spans 12 amino acids. Germline CDR1 reads SGDLS; CDR2 reads YYNGEE. V was trimmed by 2 bases and J by 4 bases, leaving 6 bases between them. In DNA, the CDR3 is TGTGCCAGCAGCGTGGACAGCTATGGCTACACCTTC. It codes for CASSVDSYGYTF.

V is TRBV28 and J is TRBJ2-1; possibly TRBD2 for D (5 bases). Trimming took 1 base from V and 10 from J, leaving 17 bases between them. This CDR3 spans 15 amino acids. Germline lookup yields CDR1 MDHEN and CDR2 SYDVKM. In DNA form, the CDR3 reads TGTGCCAGCAGTTTATCCTCCAGCGGCCCCCGAGAGCAGTTCTTC. It yields the protein CASSLSSSGPREQFF.

V is TRBV2 and J is TRBJ2-5, with TRBD1 matching 9 bases. This CDR3 has 15 amino acids. CDR1 is SNHLY, CDR2 FYNNEI, per germline. The V and J ends lost 6 bases and 3 bases, in that order; junction bases with no gene match: 8. CDR3 bases: TGTGCCAGCAGCCCCGGGACAGGGCATAAAGAGACCCAGTACTTC. This sequence encodes CASSPGTGHKETQYF.

The CDR3 reads CASSPWTGVGGYTF. The CDR3 nucleotides read TGTGCCAGTAGTCCTTGGACAGGGGTTGGAGGCTACACCTTC. The genes are TRBV19 and TRBJ1-2; 9 nucleotides line up with TRBD1. The CDR3 spans 14 residues. The germline gives CDR1 LNHDA, CDR2 SQIVND (reference sequence). V trimming: 5 bases; J trimming: 8 bases; junction bases outside the gene matches: 9.

The V and J genes are TRBV11-3 and TRBJ2-5; maybe TRBD2 (5 bases). Germline CDR1 is SGHNT and CDR2 is YENEEA. V lost 5 bases, J lost 2 bases, and 9 bases lay in between. This CDR3 spans 13 amino acids. The CDR3 reads CASSGSEQETQYF. CDR3 sequence (DNA): TGTGCCAGCAGCGGTAGCGAACAAGAGACCCAGTACTTC.

V gene TRBV27 combines with J gene TRBJ2-1; a weak D match, TRBD1 (5 bases). The germline V gene encodes CDR1 MNHEY and CDR2 SMNVEV (reference sequence). The V end was cut by 3 bases, the J end by 0 bases, with 12 bases between. The CDR3 contains 16 residues. The chain's CDR3 is CASSLQGGTSYNEQFF. The DNA for the CDR3 is TGTGCCAGCAGTTTGCAGGGTGGTACCTCCTACAATGAGCAGTTCTTC.

The chain has TRBV25-1 and TRBJ1-1; TRBD1 aligns across 11 bases. Trimming took 10 bases from V and 3 from J; bases not matched to a gene: 7. The CDR3 is 14 residues long. Germline CDR1 is MGHDK and CDR2 is SYGVNS. CDR3 bases: TGTGCCACAGAGCTGGGACAGGGGGACACTGAAGCTTTCTTT. Translated, it gives CATELGQGDTEAFF.

V usage is TRBV10-3 and J usage is TRBJ1-4, with 7 bases lining up with TRBD1. V shed 5 bases and J 8 bases; nucleotides not matched to a gene: 8. The CDR3 contains 14 residues. CDR1 is ENHRY and CDR2 is SYGVKD in the germline V gene. The CDR3 bases are TGTGCCATCAGTTCCGGGACAGTAAAAGAAAAACTGTTTTTT. It codes for CAISSGTVKEKLFF.

This sequence joins TRBV28 and TRBJ1-4; D is unclear. This CDR3 has 14 amino acids. From germline, CDR1 is MDHEN and CDR2 SYDVKM. Trimming pared 1 base from V and 12 bases from J, leaving 15 bases between. CDR3 sequence reads: CASSLYLGQEELFF. In nucleotides, the CDR3 is TGTGCCAGCAGTTTATACCTTGGGCAGGAGGAACTGTTTTTT.

This sequence joins TRBV6-5 and TRBJ1-1, with D possibly being TRBD1 (6 bases). V was shortened by 5 bases and J by 0 bases, with 10 bases between the two germline ends. The CDR3 contains 14 residues. Germline V gene sequence: CDR1 MNHEY, CDR2 SVGAGI. The CDR3 nucleotides read TGTGCCAGCAGTAGAGACAGGTTGAACACTGAAGCTTTCTTT. This translates into CASSRDRLNTEAFF.

This clone was seen a single time. The genes are TRBV14 and TRBJ2-1, with D perhaps TRBD1 (6 bases). Trimming took 0 bases from V and 0 from J, leaving 18 bases between them. CDR1 is SGHDN and CDR2 is FVKESK in the germline V gene. The CDR3 sequence is 19 residues long. DNA of the CDR3: TGTGCCAGCAGCCAAGATTGGGCAGGGACAAAGAGCTCCTACAATGAGCAGTTCTTC. This codes for CASSQDWAGTKSSYNEQFF.

This chain uses TRBV5-1 with TRBJ2-1; 7 bases align to TRBD1. The V gene end was trimmed by 5 bases and the J gene end by 4 bases; junction bases not matched to a gene: 12. The CDR3 totals 16 residues. CDR1 is SGHRS and CDR2 is YFSETQ in the germline V gene. The CDR3 protein is CASSLQGSQVYNEQFF. The DNA for the CDR3 is TGCGCCAGCAGTTTACAGGGGAGTCAGGTGTACAATGAGCAGTTCTTC. The variable domain in full, completed from reference TRBV5-1 and TRBJ2-1, reads KAGVTQTPRYLIKTRGQQVTLSCSPISGHRSVSWYQQTPGQGLQFLFEYFSETQRNKGNFPGRFSGRQFSNSRSEMNVSTLELGDSALYLCASSLQGSQVYNEQFFGPGTRLTVL.

This chain connects TRBV24-1 to TRBJ2-1; D ambiguous. Looked up from germline, CDR1 is KGHDR and CDR2 is SFDVKD. Trimming removed 6 bases from V and 7 bases from J, with 9 bases in between. The length of the CDR3 is 12 residues. Written as DNA, the CDR3 is TGTGCCACCAGTCCCCCCGGGAATGAGCAGTTCTTC. It translates to CATSPPGNEQFF.

The chain is built from TRBV7-3 and TRBJ2-1, with no clear D. From germline, CDR1 is SGHTA and CDR2 FQGTGA. Between the trimmed V and J ends, which lost 6 bases and 4 bases, there was a span of 16 bases. CDR3 length: 15 residues. This CDR3 reads CASSLTPNLYNEQFF. CDR3 DNA: TGTGCCAGCAGTTTGACTCCGAATTTATACAATGAGCAGTTCTTC.